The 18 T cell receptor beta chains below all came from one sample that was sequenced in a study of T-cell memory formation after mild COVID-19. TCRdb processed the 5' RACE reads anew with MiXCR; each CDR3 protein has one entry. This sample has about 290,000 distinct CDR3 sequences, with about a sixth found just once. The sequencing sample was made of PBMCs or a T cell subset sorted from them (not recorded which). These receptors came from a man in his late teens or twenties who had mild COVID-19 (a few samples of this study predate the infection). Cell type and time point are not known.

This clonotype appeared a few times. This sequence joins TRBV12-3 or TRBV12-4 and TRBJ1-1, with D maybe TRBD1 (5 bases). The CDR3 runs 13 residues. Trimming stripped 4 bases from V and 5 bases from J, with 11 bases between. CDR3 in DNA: TGTGCCAGCAGTTCCTTATGGGGGACTGAAGCTTTCTTT. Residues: CASSSLWGTEAFF.

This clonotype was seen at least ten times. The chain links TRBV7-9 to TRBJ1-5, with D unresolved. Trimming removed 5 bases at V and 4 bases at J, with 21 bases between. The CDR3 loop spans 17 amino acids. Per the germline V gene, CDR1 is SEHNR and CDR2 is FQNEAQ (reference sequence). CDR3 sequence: CASSETADGYNNQPQHF. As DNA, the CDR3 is TGTGCCAGCAGCGAAACCGCGGACGGCTATAATAATCAGCCCCAGCATTTT. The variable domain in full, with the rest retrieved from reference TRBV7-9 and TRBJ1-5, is DTGVSQNPRHKITKRGQNVTFRCDPISEHNRLYWYRQTLGQGPEFLTYFQNEAQLEKSRLLSDRFSAERPKGSFSTLEIQRTEQGDSAMYLCASSETADGYNNQPQHFGDGTRLSIL.

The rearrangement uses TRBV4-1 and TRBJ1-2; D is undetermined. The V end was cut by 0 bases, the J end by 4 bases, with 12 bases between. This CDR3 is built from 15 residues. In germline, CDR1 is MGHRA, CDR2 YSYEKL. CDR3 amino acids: CASSQEGSPFYGYTF. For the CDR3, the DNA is TGCGCCAGCAGCCAAGAAGGGAGCCCTTTCTATGGCTACACCTTC.

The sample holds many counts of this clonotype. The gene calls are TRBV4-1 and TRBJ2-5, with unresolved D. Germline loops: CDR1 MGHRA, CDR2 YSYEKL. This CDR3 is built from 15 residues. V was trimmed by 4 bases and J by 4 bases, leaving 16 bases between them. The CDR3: CASSRPPAPGETQYF. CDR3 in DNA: TGCGCCAGCAGCCGCCCTCCAGCACCGGGAGAGACCCAGTACTTC.

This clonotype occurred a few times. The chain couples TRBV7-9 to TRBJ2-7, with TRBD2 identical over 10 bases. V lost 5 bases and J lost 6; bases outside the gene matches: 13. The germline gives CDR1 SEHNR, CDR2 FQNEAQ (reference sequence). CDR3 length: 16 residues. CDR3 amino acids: CASSTRQGTSAGEQYF. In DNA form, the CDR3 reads TGTGCCAGCAGCACCCGGCAGGGGACTAGCGCCGGCGAGCAGTACTTC.

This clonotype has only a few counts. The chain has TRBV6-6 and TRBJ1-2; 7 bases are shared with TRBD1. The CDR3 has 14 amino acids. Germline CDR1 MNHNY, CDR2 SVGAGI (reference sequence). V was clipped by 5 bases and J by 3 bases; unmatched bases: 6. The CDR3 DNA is TGTGCCAGCAGTAACAGGGGAGACTACTATGGCTACACCTTC. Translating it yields CASSNRGDYYGYTF.

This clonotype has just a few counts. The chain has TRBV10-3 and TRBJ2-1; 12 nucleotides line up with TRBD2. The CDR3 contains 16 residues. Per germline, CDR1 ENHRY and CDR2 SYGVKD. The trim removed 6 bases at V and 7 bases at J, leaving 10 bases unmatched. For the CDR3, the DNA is TGTGCCATCAGCGAAACGGCTAGCGGGGGGGTTAATGAGCAGTTCTTC. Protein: CAISETASGGVNEQFF.

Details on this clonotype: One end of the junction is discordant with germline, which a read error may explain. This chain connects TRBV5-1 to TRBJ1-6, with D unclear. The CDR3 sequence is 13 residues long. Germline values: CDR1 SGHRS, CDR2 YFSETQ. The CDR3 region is CASSDQYNSSLHF. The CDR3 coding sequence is TGCGCCAGCAGCGACCAGTATAATTCATCCCTCCACTTT. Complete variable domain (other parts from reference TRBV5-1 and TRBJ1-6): KAGVTQTPRYLIKTRGQQVTLSCSPISGHRSVSWYQQTPGQGLQFLFEYFSETQRNKGNFPGRFSGRQFSNSRSEMNVSTLELGDSALYLCASSDQYNSSLHFGNGTRLTVT.

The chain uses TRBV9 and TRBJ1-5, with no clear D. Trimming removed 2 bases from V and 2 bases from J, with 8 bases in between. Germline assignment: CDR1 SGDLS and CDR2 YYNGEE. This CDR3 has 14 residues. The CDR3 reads CASSVGQGNQPQHF. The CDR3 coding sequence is TGTGCCAGCAGCGTTGGGCAGGGCAATCAGCCCCAGCATTTT.

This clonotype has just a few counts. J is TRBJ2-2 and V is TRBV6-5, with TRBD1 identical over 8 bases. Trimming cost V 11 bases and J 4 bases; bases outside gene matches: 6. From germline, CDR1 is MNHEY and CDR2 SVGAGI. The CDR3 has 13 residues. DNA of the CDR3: TGTGCCTTCCGGGACAGGCTCACCGGGGAGCTGTTTTTT. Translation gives CAFRDRLTGELFF.

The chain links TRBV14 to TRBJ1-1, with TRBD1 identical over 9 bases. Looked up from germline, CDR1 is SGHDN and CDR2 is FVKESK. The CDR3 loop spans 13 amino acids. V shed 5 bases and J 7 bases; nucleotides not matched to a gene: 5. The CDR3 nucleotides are TGTGCCAGCAGCTGGGGACAGGGAGATGAAGCTTTCTTT. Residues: CASSWGQGDEAFF. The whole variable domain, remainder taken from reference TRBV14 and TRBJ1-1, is EAGVTQFPSHSVIEKGQTVTLRCDPISGHDNLYWYRRVMGKEIKFLLHFVKESKQDESGMPNNRFLAERTGGTYSTLKVQPAELEDSGVYFCASSWGQGDEAFFGQGTRLTVV.

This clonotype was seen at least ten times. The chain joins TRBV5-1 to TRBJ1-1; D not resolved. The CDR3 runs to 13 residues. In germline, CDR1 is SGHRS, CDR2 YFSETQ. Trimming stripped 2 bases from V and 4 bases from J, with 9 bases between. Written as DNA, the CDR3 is TGCGCCAGCAGCTTAGGTGCCGGCACTGAAGCTTTCTTT. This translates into CASSLGAGTEAFF.

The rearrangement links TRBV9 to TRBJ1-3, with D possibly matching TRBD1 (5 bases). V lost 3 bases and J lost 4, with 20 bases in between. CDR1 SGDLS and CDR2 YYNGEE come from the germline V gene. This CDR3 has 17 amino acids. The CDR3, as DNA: TGTGCCAGCAGCGATTCGTCCGGGACCGCTTTCGGAAACACCATATATTTT. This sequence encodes CASSDSSGTAFGNTIYF.

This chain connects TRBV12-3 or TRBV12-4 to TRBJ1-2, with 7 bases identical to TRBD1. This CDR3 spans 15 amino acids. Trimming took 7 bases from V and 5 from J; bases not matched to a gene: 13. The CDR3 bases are TGTGCCAGCACTAGAGACAGGGCGTGGATGTATGGCTACACCTTC. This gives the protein CASTRDRAWMYGYTF.

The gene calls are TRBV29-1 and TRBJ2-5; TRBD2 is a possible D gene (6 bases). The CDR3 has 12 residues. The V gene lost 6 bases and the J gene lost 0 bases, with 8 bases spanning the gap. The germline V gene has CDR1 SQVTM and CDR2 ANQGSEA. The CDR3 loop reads CSVGGHQETQYF. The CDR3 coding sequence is TGCAGCGTGGGGGGACACCAAGAGACCCAGTACTTC.

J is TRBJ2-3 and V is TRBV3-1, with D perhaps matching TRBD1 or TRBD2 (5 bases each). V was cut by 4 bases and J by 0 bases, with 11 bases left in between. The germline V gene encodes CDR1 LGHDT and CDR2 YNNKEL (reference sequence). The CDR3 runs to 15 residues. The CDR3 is CASSPGPYSTDTQYF. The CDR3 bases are TGTGCCAGCAGCCCGGGACCCTACAGCACAGATACGCAGTATTTT.

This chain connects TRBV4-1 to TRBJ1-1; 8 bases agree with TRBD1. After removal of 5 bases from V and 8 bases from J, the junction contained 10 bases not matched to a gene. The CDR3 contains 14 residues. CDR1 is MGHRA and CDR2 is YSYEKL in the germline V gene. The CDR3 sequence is CASSSQGQGAEAFF. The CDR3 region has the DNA TGCGCCAGCAGCTCCCAGGGGCAGGGGGCAGAAGCTTTCTTT.

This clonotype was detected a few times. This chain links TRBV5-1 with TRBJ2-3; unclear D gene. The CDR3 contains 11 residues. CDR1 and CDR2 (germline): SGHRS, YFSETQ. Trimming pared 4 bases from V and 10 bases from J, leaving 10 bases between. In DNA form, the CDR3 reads TGCGCCAGCAGCACAACACGGGCGCAGTATTTT. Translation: CASSTTRAQYF.